Presented here are 14 T cell receptor beta chains from one specimen sequenced in a study of human T cells and chemical hapten exposure. Each CDR3 protein gets one entry after TCRdb re-called the RACE reads with MiXCR. This sample has roughly 380,000 distinct CDR3 sequences; just under 6.5% occur once, and the top ten carry 5% to 6%. Sample time point: patch test 2, 6 weeks after DPC sensitization. Treatment reported: therapeutic diphenylcyclopropenone sensitization with weekly scalp DPC. The sequences come from whole blood, collected in connection with sensitization to the hapten diphenylcyclopropenone (DPC). The receptors stem from a woman between 18 and 30 years old with alopecia areata. Some clones in this sample may be carry-over from other donors' samples.

This clonotype was observed many times. DNA of the CDR3: TGTGCCAGCAGCTTTTCACATACGACTAACTATGGCTACACCTTC. As protein: CASSFSHTTNYGYTF. The gene calls are TRBV7-9 and TRBJ1-2; no definite D call. Trimming removed 3 bases at V and 0 bases at J, with 11 bases between. The CDR3 covers 15 residues. Germline V CDR1 and CDR2: SEHNR, FQNEAQ (reference sequence).

This clonotype was detected ten times or more. This chain connects TRBV6-5 to TRBJ1-2, with D uncertain. V was cut by 5 bases and J by 8 bases, with 18 bases left in between. The CDR3 loop spans 14 amino acids. The germline V gene has CDR1 MNHEY and CDR2 SVGAGI. The CDR3 DNA follows: TGTGCCAGCAGTATAAGAGGAGGGATGTTCGGCTACACCTTC. This sequence encodes CASSIRGGMFGYTF.

This clonotype was seen ten or more times. The CDR3 loop reads CSAPIDREGYSNQPQHF. In nucleotides, the CDR3 is TGCAGTGCTCCGATAGACAGGGAGGGGTATAGCAATCAGCCCCAGCATTTT. This rearrangement joins TRBV20-1 to TRBJ1-5, with TRBD1 identical over 7 bases. Germline assignment: CDR1 DFQATT and CDR2 SNEGSKA (reference sequence). With 5 bases clipped from V and 0 bases from J, the junction kept 13 bases outside the gene matches. The CDR3 is 17 amino acids.

This clonotype was recorded a few times. V is TRBV7-9 and J is TRBJ2-7, with unresolved D. This CDR3 region has 15 residues. Trimming cost V 0 bases and J 0 bases, with 9 bases left between them. The germline V gene encodes CDR1 SEHNR and CDR2 FQNEAQ (reference sequence). CDR3 sequence reads: CASSLATSSSYEQYF. The CDR3 DNA reads as TGTGCCAGCAGCTTAGCGACGTCTAGCTCCTACGAGCAGTACTTC.

This clonotype was observed many times. V gene TRBV5-5 combines with J gene TRBJ1-6, with D perhaps TRBD1 (5 bases). Per the germline V gene, CDR1 is SGHKS and CDR2 is YYEKEE (reference sequence). Trimming pared 1 base from V and 10 bases from J, leaving 18 bases between. The CDR3 extends over 16 amino acids. CDR3 DNA sequence: TGTGCCAGCAGCTTGCCAGGGAACTCGTATTGGTCACCCCTCCACTTT. It is translated as CASSLPGNSYWSPLHF.

This clonotype turned up a few times. The chain uses TRBV7-2 and TRBJ2-3, with D perhaps given as TRBD1 or TRBD2 (6 bases each). The CDR3 is 15 residues long. Looked up from germline, CDR1 is SGHTA and CDR2 is FQGNSA. Trimming removed 1 base at V and 2 bases at J, with 10 bases between. CDR3 sequence (DNA): TGTGCCAGCAGCTTAGAGGGGGGCCCCACAGATACGCAGTATTTT. It encodes CASSLEGGPTDTQYF.

This clonotype was observed a handful of times. This chain links TRBV20-1 with TRBJ2-1; 11 nucleotides line up with TRBD1. Germline V gene lookup returns CDR1 DFQATT and CDR2 SNEGSKA (reference sequence). J lost 9 bases, V lost 3 bases, and 13 bases had no gene match. This CDR3 is 16 amino acids long. CDR3 DNA sequence: TGCAGTGCTAGCATGCGGGACAGGGGGATTCGCAGTGAGCAGTTCTTC. It is translated as CSASMRDRGIRSEQFF.

This clonotype was observed at least ten times. The chain recombines TRBV6-5 with TRBJ2-4, with 9 bases fitting TRBD2. CDR3 length: 16 residues. After removal of 3 bases from V and 9 bases from J, the junction contained 12 bases not matched to a gene. Germline V gives CDR1 MNHEY, CDR2 SVGAGI. The CDR3 here is CASSYGGGAGGGIQYF. CDR3 DNA sequence: TGTGCCAGCAGTTATGGCGGGGGGGCTGGTGGTGGCATTCAGTACTTC.

This clonotype was recorded a few times. The genes are TRBV12-3 or TRBV12-4 and TRBJ1-1; D remains ambiguous. The CDR3 loop spans 17 amino acids. Trimming took 2 bases from V and 2 from J, leaving 18 bases between them. CDR3 sequence: CASSLIPYSQSNTEAFF. Here the CDR3 DNA reads TGTGCCAGCAGTTTAATCCCGTACAGTCAGTCCAACACTGAAGCTTTCTTT.

The gene calls are TRBV6-2 or TRBV6-3 and TRBJ1-1; D ambiguous. Germline CDR1 is MNHEY and CDR2 is SVGEGT. The V end was cut by 9 bases, the J end by 1 base, with 15 bases between. The CDR3 is made up of 14 amino acids. DNA of the CDR3: TGTGCCAGAACCCTGTGGCAACAGAACACTGAAGCTTTCTTT. This gives the protein CARTLWQQNTEAFF.

This clonotype was counted only a few times. The V call is TRBV5-1, the J call TRBJ2-2; the D gene is possibly TRBD1 (6 bases). V was shortened by 0 bases and J by 1 base, with 13 bases between the two germline ends. The CDR3 contains 17 residues. Germline V gene sequence: CDR1 SGHRS, CDR2 YFSETQ. The CDR3: CASSLVGAGVNTGELFF. The CDR3 DNA reads TGCGCCAGCAGCTTGGTAGGAGCAGGGGTGAACACCGGGGAGCTGTTTTTT. The full variable domain, in which reference TRBV5-1 and TRBJ2-2 provide the parts outside the CDR3, is KAGVTQTPRYLIKTRGQQVTLSCSPISGHRSVSWYQQTPGQGLQFLFEYFSETQRNKGNFPGRFSGRQFSNSRSEMNVSTLELGDSALYLCASSLVGAGVNTGELFFGEGSRLTVL.

This clonotype occurred a few times. V gene TRBV6-6 combines with J gene TRBJ2-3; either TRBD1 or TRBD2 may supply D (5 bases each). The germline CDR1 and CDR2 sequences are MNHNY and SVGAGI (reference sequence). The CDR3 extends over 14 amino acids. The V and J ends lost 6 bases and 3 bases respectively, with 13 bases between them. The CDR3 sequence is CASRTGLRTDTQYF. As DNA, the CDR3 is TGTGCCAGCAGGACGGGGCTTAGAACAGATACGCAGTATTTT.

The V call is TRBV7-2, the J call TRBJ1-2, with TRBD1 as a possible D gene (6 bases). Trimming cost V 5 bases and J 7 bases, with 17 bases left between them. Germline V gene data show CDR1 as SGHTA and CDR2 as FQGNSA. This CDR3 region has 14 residues. The CDR3 DNA reads TGTGCCAGCAGCGAGGACGACAGGATCGCTGGCTACACCTTC. Encoded protein: CASSEDDRIAGYTF. The whole variable domain, filled in from reference TRBV7-2 and TRBJ1-2, reads GAGVSQSPSNKVTEKGKDVELRCDPISGHTALYWYRQSLGQGLEFLIYFQGNSAPDKSGLPSDRFSAERTGGSVSTLTIQRTQQEDSAVYLCASSEDDRIAGYTFGSGTRLTVV.

This clonotype appeared a few times. V usage is TRBV7-6 and J usage is TRBJ1-4; D possibly corresponds to TRBD1 (6 bases). The CDR3 sequence is 15 residues long. V lost 2 bases, J lost 8 bases, and 15 bases lay in between. Germline lookup yields CDR1 SGHVS and CDR2 FNYEAQ. The CDR3 DNA sequence: TGTGCCAGCAGCTTAATGACAGGTTCTGGGGAAAAACTGTTTTTT. Translating it yields CASSLMTGSGEKLFF.